This is a list of T cell receptor beta chains from one sample in a study of neurological immune-mediated disorders. TCRdb reanalysed the 5' RACE reads using MiXCR and keeps one entry per CDR3 protein. The table records tens of thousands of distinct CDR3 sequences, under 4% of them present only once. Material for sequencing was PBMCs. These receptors all stem from a woman in her sixties or seventies with multiple sclerosis. The CDR3 runs from the conserved cysteine through the conserved F or W. Fields, in order: J gene, V gene, D gene, clone size, CDR3 protein, CDR3 DNA. The D gene is left open where the match is weak. Where a row states a size, it is once, few, many or the class of an expanded clone; other rows omit it.

TRBJ1-1	TRBV5-1	TRBD1	many	CASSLVGTVNTEAFF	TGCGCCAGCAGCTTGGTTGGGACAGTGAACACTGAAGCTTTCTTT
TRBJ2-3	TRBV7-6	TRBD2	many	CASSYGLAGRPGTDTQYF	TGTGCCAGCAGCTACGGACTAGCGGGGCGCCCGGGCACAGATACGCAGTATTTT
TRBJ1-1	TRBV5-1	-	many	CASSGGTGTEAFF	TGCGCCAGCAGCGGAGGTACTGGCACTGAAGCTTTCTTT
TRBJ2-5	TRBV20-1	TRBD1	many	CSARDVDRVFETQYF	TGCAGTGCTAGAGATGTGGACAGGGTGTTCGAGACCCAGTACTTC
TRBJ1-6	TRBV4-1	-	many	CASSQDISPLHF	TGCGCCAGCAGCCAAGATATATCACCCCTCCACTTT
TRBJ1-1	TRBV7-2	-	many	CASSPQGTEAFF	TGTGCCAGCAGCCCCCAGGGTACTGAAGCTTTCTTT
TRBJ1-4	TRBV2	-	many	CASRRGNEKLFF	TGTGCCAGTAGACGGGGGAATGAAAAACTGTTTTTT
TRBJ1-1	TRBV20-1	-	-	CSAPLWPGAATEAFF	TGCAGTGCCCCACTATGGCCTGGAGCTGCCACTGAAGCTTTCTTT
TRBJ1-6	TRBV5-1	TRBD1	many	CASSQRTGGNNSPLHF	TGCGCCAGCAGTCAGAGGACAGGGGGGAATAATTCACCCCTCCACTTT
TRBJ1-5	TRBV11-2	TRBD1	many	CASSLSPQGAKGQPQHF	TGTGCCAGCAGCTTGTCCCCACAGGGGGCGAAGGGACAGCCCCAGCATTTT
TRBJ2-3	TRBV20-1	TRBD2	many	CSAPTSGVTDTQYF	TGCAGTGCACCCACTAGCGGGGTTACAGATACGCAGTATTTT
TRBJ2-7	TRBV5-1	TRBD1	medium-sized	CASSLTLGTGGYEQYF	TGCGCCAGCAGCTTGACGCTGGGGACAGGGGGCTACGAGCAGTACTTC
TRBJ1-2	TRBV5-4	-	many	CASSFGLKASDYTGYTF	TGTGCCAGCAGCTTCGGGCTGAAGGCCAGCGATTATACTGGCTACACCTTC
TRBJ1-1	TRBV18	-	-	CASYPPARGLTEAFF	TGTGCCAGCTACCCACCGGCCAGGGGTTTGACTGAAGCTTTCTTT
TRBJ2-7	TRBV29-1	TRBD1	many	CSVEGRQGYEQYF	TGCAGCGTTGAAGGGAGACAGGGCTACGAGCAGTACTTC
TRBJ2-7	TRBV20-1	TRBD1	-	CSAVDRKAYEQYF	TGCAGTGCTGTGGACAGGAAGGCCTACGAGCAGTACTTC
TRBJ2-3	TRBV7-9	-	many	CASSLASVTDTQYF	TGTGCCAGCAGCTTAGCTAGCGTGACAGATACGCAGTATTTT
TRBJ2-5	TRBV6-5	TRBD2	many	CATYRTRRETQYF	TGTGCCACCTACCGGACTAGGAGGGAGACCCAGTACTTC
TRBJ2-2	TRBV20-1	-	-	CSARDVPGELFF	TGCAGTGCTCGGGACGTACCCGGGGAGCTGTTTTTT
TRBJ2-7	TRBV5-1	-	many	CASSLAGFSYEQYF	TGCGCCAGCAGCTTGGCCGGGTTCTCCTACGAGCAGTACTTC
TRBJ2-7	TRBV15	-	-	CANSSRGLYEQYF	TGTGCCAACAGCAGTAGAGGCTTGTACGAGCAGTACTTC
TRBJ2-3	TRBV25-1	-	many	CASSETGTSRTDTQYF	TGTGCCAGCAGTGAAACCGGAACTAGCCGCACAGATACGCAGTATTTT
TRBJ1-1	TRBV20-1	-	many	CSARQGREEAFF	TGCAGTGCTAGGCAGGGGCGCGAAGAAGCTTTCTTT
TRBJ2-3	TRBV20-1	-	many	CSASFADSNTDTQYF	TGCAGTGCTAGCTTTGCGGATTCTAACACAGATACGCAGTATTTT
TRBJ1-3	TRBV7-8	-	many	CASSPLFGAGNTIYF	TGTGCCAGCAGCCCACTTTTTGGGGCTGGAAACACCATATATTTT
TRBJ2-7	TRBV5-6	-	many	CASSLVGPYEQYF	TGTGCCAGCAGCTTGGTGGGACCCTACGAGCAGTACTTC
TRBJ2-5	TRBV20-1	TRBD1	many	CSARQGVVETQYF	TGCAGTGCTAGACAGGGGGTCGTCGAGACCCAGTACTTC
TRBJ2-2	TRBV5-1	TRBD2	many	CASSLPRRGSGGRTGELFF	TGCGCCAGCAGCTTACCCAGACGGGGTAGCGGGGGCCGCACCGGGGAGCTGTTTTTT
TRBJ1-1	TRBV4-1	-	many	CASSPPGGRTITEAFF	TGCGCCAGCAGCCCACCGGGGGGACGGACCATCACTGAAGCTTTCTTT
TRBJ1-2	TRBV3-1	-	many	CASSHLQRGASGYTF	TGTGCCAGCAGCCATCTACAGAGGGGCGCGAGTGGCTACACCTTC
TRBJ1-3	TRBV9	-	many	CASSPRGYSGNTIYF	TGTGCCAGCAGCCCAAGAGGGTACTCTGGAAACACCATATATTTT
TRBJ2-3	TRBV11-2	-	many	CASSPLVDTQYF	TGTGCCAGTTCGCCGTTGGTAGATACGCAGTATTTT
TRBJ2-1	TRBV14	-	-	CASSQGPGRERDEQFF	TGTGCCAGCAGCCAGGGCCCGGGACGGGAACGCGATGAGCAGTTCTTC
TRBJ1-2	TRBV29-1	-	many	CSVDAAGYGYTF	TGCAGCGTTGATGCGGCAGGATATGGCTACACCTTC
TRBJ1-1	TRBV18	-	many	CASSLLEGLDTEAFF	TGTGCCAGCTCACTCCTGGAAGGATTGGACACTGAAGCTTTCTTT
TRBJ2-5	TRBV5-1	TRBD2	many	CASSLVLAGEETQYF	TGCGCCAGCAGCTTGGTTCTAGCGGGGGAAGAGACCCAGTACTTC
TRBJ2-1	TRBV5-1	-	many	CASSLTAGTPYNEQFF	TGCGCCAGCAGCTTGACGGCGGGGACCCCCTACAATGAGCAGTTCTTC
TRBJ1-1	TRBV27	-	many	CASSLEGRGTEAFF	TGTGCCAGCAGTTTAGAGGGGAGAGGGACTGAAGCTTTCTTT
TRBJ1-1	TRBV30	TRBD1	many	CAWSRLSTGLANTEAFF	TGTGCCTGGAGCCGTCTTTCGACAGGGCTGGCGAACACTGAAGCTTTCTTT
TRBJ2-7	TRBV5-5	-	many	CASTHRGTYEQYF	TGTGCCAGCACCCATCGGGGTACCTACGAGCAGTACTTC
TRBJ1-1	TRBV5-1	-	many	CASSPTGTEAFF	TGCGCCAGCAGCCCGACGGGCACTGAAGCTTTCTTT
TRBJ2-1	TRBV20-1	TRBD2	many	CSARDASGGDNEQFF	TGCAGTGCTAGAGATGCTAGCGGGGGAGACAATGAGCAGTTCTTC
TRBJ2-3	TRBV5-1	-	many	CASSLWGPTDTQYF	TGCGCCAGCAGCTTGTGGGGGCCCACAGATACGCAGTATTTT
TRBJ2-7	TRBV18	TRBD1	few	CASSPGQVEEQYF	TGTGCCAGCTCACCGGGACAGGTTGAAGAGCAGTACTTC
TRBJ2-1	TRBV20-1	-	many	CSARDRAAYNEQFF	TGCAGTGCTAGAGATCGGGCAGCTTACAATGAGCAGTTCTTC